These 22 T cell receptor beta chains were sequenced from one sample in a study of T cell responses to AZD1222 COVID-19 vaccine. TCRdb's table, derived via immunoSEQ multiplex PCR, lists solely in-frame clones and lacks some. Of more than 150,000 clones listed, about nine tenths are singletons. The sample here was peripheral blood, taken 28 days after the second AZD1222 dose. The receptors were gathered from an adult who received the AZD1222 COVID-19 vaccine.

This chain joins TRBV5-6 and TRBJ2-7; D is ambiguous. Germline V CDR1 and CDR2: SGHDT, YYEEEE. This CDR3 spans 14 amino acids. Trimming left V 0 bases short and J 2 bases short, with 9 bases between. In nucleotides, the CDR3 is TGTGCCAGCAGCTTGGTAGGGTCCCCCTACGAGCAGTACTTC. It translates to CASSLVGSPYEQYF.

The genes are TRBV30 and TRBJ1-1; no definite D call. The CDR3 runs to 10 residues. Germline assignment: CDR1 GTSNPN and CDR2 SVGIG (reference sequence). Trimming took 1 base from V and 6 from J, leaving 3 bases between them. CDR3: CAWSEAEAFF. In nucleotides, the CDR3 is TGTGCCTGGAGTGAGGCTGAAGCTTTCTTT.

The chain joins TRBV10-3 to TRBJ1-6, with 9 bases identical to TRBD1. The V gene's germline CDR1 is ENHRY and CDR2 SYGVKD. This CDR3 is built from 17 residues. J gave up 5 bases and V 3 bases, and 8 bases lay outside the gene matches. CDR3 sequence reads: CAISERGQGIDNSPLHF. CDR3 nucleotides: TGTGCCATCAGTGAACGGGGACAGGGTATCGATAATTCACCCCTCCACTTT.

As to this clone: The junction departs from germline at one end; a sequencing error may be responsible. The chain couples TRBV14 to TRBJ1-4; D gene uncertain. CDR1 and CDR2 from the germline V gene are SGHDN and FVKESK. This CDR3 has 12 amino acids. Written as DNA, the CDR3 is TGTGCCAGCAGCCAAGATCTTGACTTGGGTGGTTTT. This encodes CASSQDLDLGGF.

V usage is TRBV7-2 and J usage is TRBJ1-1; no clear D. V was clipped by 4 bases and J by 1 base, with 10 bases between them. Germline-derived CDR1 and CDR2 are SGHTA and FQGNSA. This CDR3 region has 14 residues. CDR3 protein: CASSSLDTNTEAFF. Written as DNA, the CDR3 is TGTGCCAGCAGCTCCTTAGATACGAACACTGAAGCTTTCTTT.

The chain couples TRBV29-1 to TRBJ2-1; TRBD2 matches at 7 bases. Looked up from germline, CDR1 is SQVTM and CDR2 is ANQGSEA. V was pared by 6 bases and J by 0 bases, with 8 bases of the junction left unmatched. The CDR3 is made up of 15 amino acids. The CDR3: CSVLSGASSYNEQFF. In DNA, the CDR3 is TGCAGCGTACTCAGCGGGGCAAGCTCCTACAATGAGCAGTTCTTC.

The CDR3 is CATARVEDSPLHF. DNA for the CDR3: TGTGCCACCGCCAGGGTAGAGGATTCACCCCTCCACTTT. The genes are TRBV5-5 and TRBJ1-6; TRBD1 might be the D (5 bases). V was clipped by 9 bases and J by 8 bases, with 15 bases between them. The germline gives CDR1 SGHKS, CDR2 YYEKEE (reference sequence). The CDR3 spans 13 residues.

The rearrangement links TRBV28 to TRBJ1-6; D is possibly TRBD1 (5 bases). This CDR3 has 17 amino acids. Looked up from germline, CDR1 is MDHEN and CDR2 is SYDVKM. Trimming removed 1 base at V and 9 bases at J, with 19 bases between. The DNA for the CDR3 is TGTGCCAGCAGTTTATCCGGGGCAGGGATAAGTATTTCACCCCTCCACTTT. As protein: CASSLSGAGISISPLHF.

This clone was observed once. This chain connects TRBV6-5 to TRBJ1-6; 8 nucleotides line up with TRBD1. The CDR3 sequence is 15 residues long. Germline CDR1 MNHEY, CDR2 SVGAGI. J gave up 7 bases and V 7 bases, and 9 bases lay outside the gene matches. CDR3 amino acids: CASNWQGARNSPLHF. CDR3 coding DNA: TGTGCCAGCAATTGGCAGGGGGCGAGAAATTCACCCCTCCACTTT.

V usage is TRBV19 and J usage is TRBJ1-6; D not certain. V was shortened by 3 bases and J by 7 bases, with 19 bases between the two germline ends. Germline V gene sequence: CDR1 LNHDA, CDR2 SQIVND (reference sequence). The CDR3 is 17 residues long. The CDR3 region is CASSIFGQTMGNSPLHF. In nucleotides, the CDR3 is TGTGCCAGTAGTATCTTCGGGCAGACTATGGGGAATTCACCCCTCCACTTT.

J is TRBJ2-1 and V is TRBV14; 7 positions match TRBD2. The CDR3 contains 16 residues. Germline V gives CDR1 SGHDN, CDR2 FVKESK. J gave up 0 bases and V 0 bases, and 2 bases lay outside the gene matches. The chain's CDR3 is CASSQDCGGSYNEQFF. Here the CDR3 DNA reads TGTGCCAGCAGCCAAGATTGCGGGGGCTCCTACAATGAGCAGTTCTTC.

V is TRBV19 and J is TRBJ1-5; TRBD1 matches at 7 bases. This CDR3 spans 15 amino acids. V trimming: 3 bases; J trimming: 0 bases; junction bases outside the gene matches: 2. Looked up from germline, CDR1 is LNHDA and CDR2 is SQIVND (reference sequence). CDR3 coding DNA: TGTGCCAGTAGTATGACAGGGAGTAGCAATCAGCCCCAGCATTTT. It is translated as CASSMTGSSNQPQHF.

The chain is built from TRBV14 and TRBJ1-1; the D is unclear. With 4 bases removed from V and 4 bases from J, the gap between germline ends came to 13 bases. This CDR3 has 14 residues. Germline CDR1 SGHDN, CDR2 FVKESK. As DNA, the CDR3 is TGTGCCAGCAGCCCCGACTTGGTGAGCACTGAAGCTTTCTTT. It translates to CASSPDLVSTEAFF.

This clone was detected only once. V and J are TRBV30 and TRBJ1-6; D possibly corresponds to TRBD1 (5 bases). Looked up from germline, CDR1 is GTSNPN and CDR2 is SVGIG (reference sequence). The CDR3 runs 17 residues. Deletions cut 5 bases from V and 2 bases from J, with 19 bases between. The CDR3 bases are TGTGCCTGGGGCTTGGGGTCCCTGGGGCCCTATAATTCACCCCTCCACTTT. This codes for CAWGLGSLGPYNSPLHF.

V is TRBV6-2 or TRBV6-3 and J is TRBJ1-5; possible D gene TRBD1, 5 bases. The germline V gene has CDR1 MNHEY and CDR2 SVGEGT. There are 15 residues in the CDR3. Trimming stripped 4 bases from V and 2 bases from J, with 12 bases between. The CDR3 sequence is CASSLGEVGNQPQHF. Written as DNA, the CDR3 is TGTGCCAGCAGTTTGGGGGAAGTAGGCAATCAGCCCCAGCATTTT.

The CDR3 spells CASSGKDRDGNTIYF. CDR3 sequence (DNA): TGTGCCAGCAGTGGTAAGGACAGGGATGGAAACACCATATATTTT. The V call is TRBV28, the J call TRBJ1-3; TRBD1 agrees at 8 bases. The germline CDR1 and CDR2 sequences are MDHEN and SYDVKM. The CDR3 extends over 15 amino acids. The V segment lost 5 bases and the J segment 3 bases; nucleotides outside the gene matches: 6.

The chain links TRBV29-1 to TRBJ1-1; D ambiguous. CDR1 and CDR2 from the germline V gene are SQVTM and ANQGSEA. Deletions cut 8 bases from V and 0 bases from J, with 13 bases between. The CDR3 is 13 residues long. CDR3 amino acids: CSPSRRLNTEAFF. In DNA, the CDR3 is TGCAGCCCCTCCCGACGGTTGAACACTGAAGCTTTCTTT.

This rearrangement joins TRBV7-2 to TRBJ1-5; a possible D gene is TRBD1 (6 bases). Trimming took 4 bases from V and 8 from J, leaving 15 bases between them. CDR1 is SGHTA and CDR2 is FQGNSA in the germline V gene. The CDR3 sequence is 14 residues long. The CDR3 region has the DNA TGTGCCAGCAGCTCCGGACAGCCCGGTGAGCCCCAGCATTTT. Translated: CASSSGQPGEPQHF.

This sequence joins TRBV6-2 or TRBV6-3 and TRBJ1-6, with 7 bases fitting TRBD1. J gave up 15 bases and V 4 bases, and 21 bases lay outside the gene matches. In germline, CDR1 is MNHEY, CDR2 SVGEGT. The CDR3 totals 17 residues. The chain's CDR3 is CASSFSSTGTLWRILHF. CDR3 DNA sequence: TGTGCCAGCAGTTTTTCGTCGACAGGGACCCTATGGAGGATCCTCCACTTT.

J is TRBJ2-5 and V is TRBV12-3 or TRBV12-4; D is uncertain. V gave up 6 bases and J gave up 4 bases, with 12 bases separating them. The CDR3 totals 13 residues. This CDR3 is CASRALEAETQYF. DNA of the CDR3: TGTGCCAGCAGGGCGCTGGAAGCAGAGACCCAGTACTTC.

The chain uses TRBV27 and TRBJ1-2; D is unresolved. Trimming took off 2 bases at V and 6 bases at J, with 13 bases between the two ends. Germline CDR1 and CDR2: MNHEY and SMNVEV (reference sequence). CDR3 length equals 14 residues. Here the CDR3 DNA reads TGTGCCAGCAGTTTAAACCGATTTCGTCATGGCTACACCTTC. Translation gives CASSLNRFRHGYTF.

The chain carries TRBV7-3 and TRBJ1-6; D not certain. The CDR3 sequence is 13 residues long. V was cut by 5 bases and J by 7 bases, with 9 bases left in between. The V gene's germline CDR1 is SGHTA and CDR2 FQGTGA. The CDR3 loop reads CASSLAGNSPLHF. The CDR3 DNA is TGTGCCAGCAGCCTCGCCGGGAATTCACCCCTCCACTTT. The whole variable domain, filled in from reference TRBV7-3 and TRBJ1-6, reads GAGVSQTPSNKVTEKGKYVELRCDPISGHTALYWYRQSLGQGPEFLIYFQGTGAADDSGLPNDRFFAVRPEGSVSTLKIQRTERGDSAVYLCASSLAGNSPLHFGNGTRLTVT.